These 19 T cell receptor beta chains were all obtained from the same sample, sequenced in a study of blood T cell repertoires in COVID-19. Profiled with immunoSEQ multiplex PCR; TCRdb holds only in-frame clones, not every one. In the table there are some 270,000 clones, over 80% of which are singletons. Sequenced input: PBMCs or T cells enriched from blood (not recorded which). The receptors here all came from a woman aged 40-49 years who had been exposed to COVID-19.

The chain joins TRBV2 to TRBJ2-7, with a weak D call TRBD1 (6 bases). V was pared by 3 bases and J by 4 bases, with 13 bases between. This CDR3 is 14 amino acids long. Germline-derived CDR1 and CDR2 are SNHLY and FYNNEI. The CDR3 reads CASSDRGSRYEQYF. The CDR3 DNA reads as TGTGCCAGCAGTGACAGGGGCTCAAGGTACGAGCAGTACTTC.

V gene TRBV13 combines with J gene TRBJ1-3; 7 bases are shared with TRBD1. Looked up from germline, CDR1 is PRHDT and CDR2 is FYEKMQ (reference sequence). CDR3 length: 14 residues. Trimming at V came to 5 bases and at J to 4 bases, leaving 5 bases not matched to a gene. The CDR3 reads CASSEGGFGNTIYF. In nucleotides, the CDR3 is TGTGCCAGCAGCGAAGGGGGCTTCGGAAACACCATATATTTT.

The CDR3 nucleotides are TGTGCCAGCAGCGAAACAGGGTTTGGAGGCTACACCTTC. It yields the protein CASSETGFGGYTF. The chain uses TRBV7-3 and TRBJ1-2; D perhaps matches TRBD1 (6 bases). Germline-derived CDR1 and CDR2 are SGHTA and FQGTGA. The length of the CDR3 is 13 residues. Trimming removed 5 bases from V and 8 bases from J, with 15 bases in between.

The chain recombines TRBV12-5 with TRBJ1-2; TRBD1 might be the D (6 bases). V was clipped by 2 bases and J by 0 bases, with 16 bases between them. This CDR3 contains 17 residues. CDR1 and CDR2 (germline): LGHNT, FRNRAP. The CDR3 here is CASGLIRTEFTNYGYTF. DNA for the CDR3: TGTGCTAGTGGTTTGATACGGACAGAATTCACTAACTATGGCTACACCTTC.

This clone was counted only a few times. The chain combines TRBV7-3 with TRBJ1-1, with D perhaps matching TRBD1 (5 bases). Germline V gene lookup returns CDR1 SGHTA and CDR2 FQGTGA. The V gene lost 2 bases and the J gene lost 4 bases, with 14 bases spanning the gap. The CDR3 totals 15 residues. In nucleotides, the CDR3 is TGTGCCAGCAGCTTAGCAAAGGGGCATCTCACTGAAGCTTTCTTT. Translated, it gives CASSLAKGHLTEAFF.

Written as DNA, the CDR3 is TGTGCCAGCAGCTCATCCTGGGCGGGACAGGGAGGGGATGGCTACACCTTC. This gives the protein CASSSSWAGQGGDGYTF. V gene TRBV5-4 combines with J gene TRBJ1-2; 9 bases fit TRBD1. The V and J ends lost 3 bases and 6 bases, in that order; junction bases with no gene match: 15. Germline CDR1 reads SGHNT; CDR2 reads YYREEE (reference sequence). The CDR3 runs to 17 residues.

This rearrangement joins TRBV28 to TRBJ2-7; D remains ambiguous. V was clipped by 11 bases and J by 2 bases, with 16 bases between them. Germline CDR1 and CDR2: MDHEN and SYDVKM. This CDR3 is built from 13 residues. CDR3 bases: TGTGCCTCGAGCAGGCAGGAACCCTACGAGCAGTACTTC. It encodes CASSRQEPYEQYF.

This chain connects TRBV7-8 to TRBJ2-4; 8 bases agree with TRBD1. Losses at the gene ends were 5 bases for V and 5 bases for J; bases not matched to a gene: 8. Germline V CDR1 and CDR2: SGHVS, FQNEAQ. This CDR3 is built from 15 residues. CDR3 residues: CASSRTQGDQNIQYF. The DNA for the CDR3 is TGTGCCAGCAGCCGCACACAGGGGGACCAAAACATTCAGTACTTC.

The rearrangement uses TRBV7-9 and TRBJ1-2; TRBD1 matches 8 bases. Trimming at V came to 7 bases and at J to 8 bases, leaving 12 bases not matched to a gene. This CDR3 comprises 14 residues. CDR1 SEHNR and CDR2 FQNEAQ come from the germline V gene (reference sequence). The CDR3 region has the DNA TGTGCCAGCAACCACCCGGACAGGGCGGGGGGCTACACCTTC. Translating it yields CASNHPDRAGGYTF.

The rearrangement links TRBV5-1 to TRBJ2-7; D is possibly TRBD2 (5 bases). Trimming shortened V by 6 bases and J by 3 bases, and 13 bases separated the two germline ends. The CDR3 length is 13 residues. CDR1 SGHRS and CDR2 YFSETQ come from the germline V gene. The CDR3 loop reads CASKSSGNYEQYF. The CDR3 coding sequence is TGCGCCAGCAAGTCATCGGGGAACTACGAGCAGTACTTC.

V and J are TRBV12-3 or TRBV12-4 and TRBJ1-2; the D gene is possibly TRBD1 (5 bases). CDR3 length: 13 residues. The V and J ends lost 8 bases and 0 bases respectively, with 10 bases between them. CDR3 DNA: TGTGCCAGCTGTAGGACAACTAACTATGGCTACACCTTC. Its protein product is CASCRTTNYGYTF.

V usage is TRBV2 and J usage is TRBJ1-1; D remains ambiguous. The germline V gene encodes CDR1 SNHLY and CDR2 FYNNEI. The CDR3 has 13 amino acids. The ends were cut back, 4 bases at V and 1 base at J, with 7 bases in the middle. CDR3 loop: CASSGETNTEAFF. In DNA form, the CDR3 reads TGTGCCAGCAGTGGAGAAACGAACACTGAAGCTTTCTTT.

The chain combines TRBV9 with TRBJ2-2; 14 bases are shared with TRBD2. The V gene's germline CDR1 is SGDLS and CDR2 YYNGEE. Trimming cost V 4 bases and J 0 bases; bases outside gene matches: 8. This CDR3 spans 19 amino acids. In DNA, the CDR3 is TGTGCCAGCAGCTTGGGACTAGCGGGGGTTGCTGCGAACACCGGGGAGCTGTTTTTT. This translates into CASSLGLAGVAANTGELFF.

The V and J genes are TRBV7-2 and TRBJ2-1; 9 nucleotides match TRBD1. The trim removed 6 bases at V and 8 bases at J, leaving 14 bases unmatched. Germline CDR1 is SGHTA and CDR2 is FQGNSA. This CDR3 region has 16 residues. The CDR3 DNA is TGTGCCAGCAGTAAGTACCCGGGACAGGGTAGAGATGAGCAGTTCTTC. Encoded protein: CASSKYPGQGRDEQFF.

The genes are TRBV11-3 and TRBJ2-3; TRBD1 is a possible D gene (6 bases). Germline lookup yields CDR1 SGHNT and CDR2 YENEEA. This CDR3 region has 18 residues. The germline V and J ends were trimmed by 5 bases and 3 bases, with 24 bases remaining between them. Here the CDR3 reads CASSLRGGSPISTDTQYF. DNA for the CDR3: TGTGCCAGCAGCCTAAGAGGGGGTTCTCCTATTAGTACAGATACGCAGTATTTT.

The CDR3 region has the DNA TGTGCCAGCAGCTCCTTGCCCGGGACAGGCAATCAGCCCCAGCATTTT. It translates to CASSSLPGTGNQPQHF. The V and J genes are TRBV7-2 and TRBJ1-5, with 7 bases fitting TRBD1. J gave up 2 bases and V 4 bases, and 8 bases lay outside the gene matches. The CDR3 is 16 residues long. Germline assignment: CDR1 SGHTA and CDR2 FQGNSA.

A few counts support this clone. V is TRBV28 and J is TRBJ2-7, with TRBD1 matching over 7 bases. The germline gives CDR1 MDHEN, CDR2 SYDVKM. V dropped 5 bases and J dropped 2; count of bases not matched to a gene: 6. There are 14 residues in the CDR3. CDR3 bases: TGTGCCAGCAGTCAGCTACAGGGGACCTACGAGCAGTACGTC. It translates to CASSQLQGTYEQYV.

This chain's CDR3 is CASPLGRTSARGAQYF. CDR3 bases: TGCGCCAGCCCCCTCGGCAGGACTAGCGCCAGGGGGGCGCAGTATTTT. The genes are TRBV23-1 and TRBJ2-3; TRBD2 matches 9 bases. TRBV23-1 qualifies as an ORF whose function is uncertain. J lost 10 bases, V lost 8 bases, and 19 bases had no gene match. CDR3 length equals 16 residues.

This chain uses TRBV6-5 with TRBJ2-7; TRBD1 is a possible D gene (6 bases). The CDR3 covers 12 residues. The V gene's germline CDR1 is MNHEY and CDR2 SVGAGI. V was trimmed by 6 bases and J by 4 bases, leaving 10 bases between them. CDR3 in DNA: TGTGCCAGCAGCCTGGACAGATACGAGCAGTACTTC. This sequence encodes CASSLDRYEQYF.